The clone carrying this T cell receptor (beta chain) was seen repeatedly, ten times or more. The antigen is undetermined. This entry belongs to a study of T cells in Graves' hyperthyroidism and ophthalmopathy. The study's findings and limits: Ophthalmopathy was separated from stable hyperthyroidism by a 13 V-J model. Within blood appeared most thyroid clonotypes that had expanded above 0.001.

Per germline, CDR1 KGHDR and CDR2 SFDVKD. CDR3 length: 13 residues. The V end was cut by 8 bases, the J end by 2 bases, with 12 bases between. Before ophthalmopathy appeared, progressors gave blood at initial hyperthyroidism diagnosis. From RNA transcripts, TCR beta CDR3 regions were amplified. HTBI primers were used for first-round RT-PCR of the TCR CDR3. Via MiXCR, TCRdb re-called the multiplex PCR reads, giving one row per CDR3 protein. The repertoire consists of roughly 300,000 distinct CDR3 sequences, with less than 30% occurring once and the leading ten covering approximately 30%. This sequence was found in a man in his forties or fifties with Graves' hyperthyroidism that later progressed to Graves' ophthalmopathy. The sequencing input was blood. This chain uses TRBV24-1 with TRBJ2-7; D possibly matches TRBD1 or TRBD2 (5 bases each). CDR3 nucleotides: TGTGCCACCATCACCAGGGACGCCTACGAGCAGTACTTC. This sequence encodes CATITRDAYEQYF.